The 31 T cell receptor beta chains below come from one sample, sequenced in a study of response to subunit inactivated influenza vaccine. Each CDR3 protein is one row after TCRdb ran MiXCR on the RT-PCR reads. The table records hundreds of thousands of distinct CDR3 sequences, 6% to 9% of them present only once. The sample here was PBMCs from blood, taken less than 25 months after vaccination. The receptors originated from a man aged 50 to 75 who received an inactivated influenza vaccine.

This clonotype has a handful of counts. The chain joins TRBV20-1 to TRBJ1-4, with D perhaps TRBD1 (6 bases). The CDR3 extends over 14 amino acids. V was trimmed by 5 bases and J by 0 bases, leaving 10 bases between them. Germline-derived CDR1 and CDR2 are DFQATT and SNEGSKA (reference sequence). The CDR3 nucleotides are TGCAGTGCTTCGGACAGTGCAACTAATGAAAAACTGTTTTTT. Translation gives CSASDSATNEKLFF.

This clonotype was counted many times. CDR3 sequence reads: CASRPGQGGHGYTF. CDR3 nucleotide sequence: TGTGCCAGCAGGCCCGGACAGGGCGGCCATGGCTACACCTTC. The chain couples TRBV12-3 or TRBV12-4 to TRBJ1-2, with 8 bases matching TRBD1. The J segment lost 6 bases and the V segment lost 6 bases, leaving 9 bases of the junction unmatched. The CDR3 loop spans 14 amino acids.

The rearrangement joins TRBV4-1 to TRBJ1-2; tentatively, D is TRBD1 (6 bases). The germline V and J ends were trimmed by 1 base and 2 bases, with 20 bases remaining between them. This CDR3 has 18 residues. Germline loops: CDR1 MGHRA, CDR2 YSYEKL. The CDR3 DNA follows: TGCGCCAGCAGCCAAGGTCAGGGGACCCCATTCAAGAACTATGGCTACACCTTC. Residues: CASSQGQGTPFKNYGYTF.

This clonotype occurred a few times. The rearrangement uses TRBV7-8 and TRBJ1-5, with D maybe TRBD1 (5 bases). Germline values: CDR1 SGHVS, CDR2 FQNEAQ. The length of the CDR3 is 18 residues. The ends were cut back, 1 base at V and 2 bases at J, with 18 bases in the middle. In DNA, the CDR3 is TGTGCCAGCAGCTTAGGGTTGGAGGGAGTGGGGGGCAATCAGCCCCAGCATTTT. Its translation is CASSLGLEGVGGNQPQHF. Full variable domain (missing parts from reference TRBV7-8 and TRBJ1-5): GAGVSQSPRYKVAKRGQDVALRCDPISGHVSLFWYQQALGQGPEFLTYFQNEAQLDKSGLPSDRFFAERPEGSVSTLKIQRTQQEDSAVYLCASSLGLEGVGGNQPQHFGDGTRLSIL.

This clonotype was counted a few times. The chain couples TRBV6-2 or TRBV6-3 to TRBJ1-6, with D perhaps matching TRBD1 (6 bases). This CDR3 is 14 amino acids long. Per the germline V gene, CDR1 is MNHEY and CDR2 is SVGEGT. Trimming left V 2 bases short and J 5 bases short, with 7 bases between. CDR3 sequence reads: CASSYRQDNSPLHF. CDR3 DNA sequence: TGTGCCAGCAGTTACAGACAGGATAATTCACCCCTCCACTTT.

In this sample, this clonotype turned up a few times. The V call is TRBV29-1, the J call TRBJ2-1; either TRBD1 or TRBD2 may fit D (6 bases each). The CDR3 runs 16 residues. Germline-derived CDR1 and CDR2 are SQVTM and ANQGSEA. Between the trimmed V and J ends, which lost 4 bases and 0 bases, there was a span of 16 bases. CDR3 loop: CSVGARGAGSYNEQFF. CDR3 coding DNA: TGCAGCGTTGGCGCTAGGGGGGCGGGCTCCTACAATGAGCAGTTCTTC.

This clonotype was found a few times. The gene calls are TRBV7-7 and TRBJ2-1; D gene ambiguous. Germline V lookup: CDR1 SSHAT, CDR2 FNYEAQ (reference sequence). The V end was cut by 0 bases, the J end by 8 bases, with 11 bases between. The CDR3 is 14 residues long. The CDR3 DNA reads TGTGCCAGCAGCTTAGCTCGCTTGGGCCATGAGCAGTTCTTC. Translated: CASSLARLGHEQFF.

A single count supports this clonotype. The chain employs TRBV5-1 and TRBJ2-2, with TRBD2 matching over 8 bases. CDR1 is SGHRS and CDR2 is YFSETQ in the germline V gene. The CDR3 runs 15 residues. V lost 4 bases and J lost 4; bases outside the gene matches: 6. The CDR3, as DNA: TGCGCCAGCAGCCCAGCGGGAGTTGGCACCGGGGAGCTGTTTTTT. Translated, it gives CASSPAGVGTGELFF.

This clonotype was found many times. The chain joins TRBV11-1 to TRBJ2-3; TRBD2 aligns across 12 bases. Germline loops: CDR1 SGHAT, CDR2 FQDESV (reference sequence). This CDR3 has 18 amino acids. Unmatched junction bases numbered 12, after V lost 5 bases and J lost 3 bases. CDR3: CASSPASGGAVATDTQYF. The CDR3, as DNA: TGTGCCAGCAGCCCTGCTAGCGGGGGGGCCGTGGCGACAGATACGCAGTATTTT. The variable domain in full, with the rest retrieved from reference TRBV11-1 and TRBJ2-3, is EAEVAQSPRYKITEKSQAVAFWCDPISGHATLYWYRQILGQGPELLVQFQDESVVDDSQLPKDRFSAERLKGVDSTLKIQPAELGDSAMYLCASSPASGGAVATDTQYFGPGTRLTVL.

The chain recombines TRBV29-1 with TRBJ2-3; TRBD2 matches 8 bases. After removal of 0 bases from V and 1 base from J, the junction contained 6 bases not matched to a gene. The CDR3 sequence is 16 residues long. Germline CDR1 is SQVTM and CDR2 is ANQGSEA. The CDR3 here is CSVEDTLLAGTDTQYF. CDR3 DNA sequence: TGCAGCGTTGAAGATACCCTACTAGCGGGCACAGATACGCAGTATTTT.

At least ten counts were recorded for this clonotype. The J gene is TRBJ1-1, the V gene TRBV10-3; D possibly corresponds to TRBD1 (6 bases). This CDR3 comprises 14 residues. Trimming took off 10 bases at V and 4 bases at J, with 19 bases between the two ends. Germline V gene lookup returns CDR1 ENHRY and CDR2 SYGVKD. Written as DNA, the CDR3 is TGTGCCACTAAGGTGGGGGCGACCGGCACTGAAGCTTTCTTT. Amino acids: CATKVGATGTEAFF.

Only a few counts were recorded for this clonotype. This chain joins TRBV4-2 and TRBJ2-1; D gene ambiguous. V was shortened by 1 base and J by 4 bases, with 17 bases between the two germline ends. CDR1 is LGHNA, CDR2 YNFKEQ, per germline. CDR3 length: 17 amino acids. The CDR3 loop reads CASSQVHQILRYNEQFF. DNA for the CDR3: TGTGCCAGCAGCCAAGTCCATCAGATATTGAGATACAATGAGCAGTTCTTC.

This clonotype was counted ten times or more. The V and J genes are TRBV12-3 or TRBV12-4 and TRBJ2-2; 7 bases line up with TRBD1. The CDR3 is 14 residues long. V lost 10 bases and J lost 4; bases outside the gene matches: 9. The CDR3 nucleotides read TGTGCCACCAGGGCAGGGGGTTCCACCGGGGAGCTGTTTTTT. Residues: CATRAGGSTGELFF.

V and J are TRBV11-2 and TRBJ2-1, with 8 positions matching TRBD1. Germline V gene data show CDR1 as SGHAT and CDR2 as FQNNGV. The CDR3 spans 16 residues. V shed 4 bases and J 9 bases; nucleotides not matched to a gene: 14. CDR3 region: CASSSRVRGQRGEQFF. The CDR3 DNA reads TGTGCCAGCAGCTCTCGGGTCAGGGGGCAAAGGGGTGAGCAGTTCTTC.

This clonotype came up many times. This chain joins TRBV10-3 and TRBJ2-7; TRBD1 matches at 9 bases. The trim removed 7 bases at V and 5 bases at J, leaving 6 bases unmatched. The CDR3 runs to 13 residues. Germline V gene lookup returns CDR1 ENHRY and CDR2 SYGVKD. CDR3 loop: CAINTRQGDEQYF. In DNA form, the CDR3 reads TGTGCCATCAATACGAGACAGGGGGACGAGCAGTACTTC.

A few counts support this clonotype. CDR3 sequence (DNA): TGCAGTGCTAGAGACGTTAGAGCCGCTAAAGACAATGAGCAGTTCTTC. Encoded protein: CSARDVRAAKDNEQFF. V usage is TRBV20-1 and J usage is TRBJ2-1, with no clear D. V was pared by 0 bases and J by 5 bases, with 17 bases between. This CDR3 spans 16 amino acids. Germline lookup yields CDR1 DFQATT and CDR2 SNEGSKA (reference sequence).

This clonotype was recorded many times. The rearrangement links TRBV10-3 to TRBJ2-1, with 10 bases fitting TRBD2. CDR3 length equals 16 residues. Per the germline V gene, CDR1 is ENHRY and CDR2 is SYGVKD. Trimming removed 0 bases from V and 7 bases from J; junction bases left unmatched: 6. The CDR3 spells CAISESMASGSNEQFF. The DNA of the CDR3 is TGTGCCATCAGTGAGTCGATGGCTAGCGGGAGTAATGAGCAGTTCTTC.

At least ten counts were recorded for this clonotype. This chain uses TRBV5-6 with TRBJ1-3; D is possibly TRBD1 (5 bases). Trimming took off 3 bases at V and 2 bases at J, with 12 bases between the two ends. Germline V gene lookup returns CDR1 SGHDT and CDR2 YYEEEE. This CDR3 is 15 amino acids long. The CDR3 region is CASSSLRDAGNTIYF. Written as DNA, the CDR3 is TGTGCCAGCAGCTCGCTCAGGGATGCTGGAAACACCATATATTTT.

Many counts were recorded for this clonotype. The genes are TRBV5-1 and TRBJ2-5, with TRBD2 matching over 7 bases. Germline trimming cut 1 base from V and 6 bases from J; bases unmatched to any gene: 9. Germline V gene data show CDR1 as SGHRS and CDR2 as YFSETQ. The CDR3 has 15 residues. The CDR3 loop reads CASSLRSGGGQTQYF. CDR3 in DNA: TGCGCCAGCAGCTTGAGATCGGGGGGAGGACAGACCCAGTACTTC.

This clonotype was recorded many times. The rearrangement links TRBV5-1 to TRBJ1-1, with D tentatively TRBD1 (6 bases). This CDR3 region has 13 residues. Germline V lookup: CDR1 SGHRS, CDR2 YFSETQ. V shed 4 bases and J shed 3 bases, with 10 bases lying between them. Here the CDR3 reads CASSPQGYTEAFF. In DNA, the CDR3 is TGCGCCAGCAGCCCACAGGGATACACTGAAGCTTTCTTT.

Regarding this clonotype: The junction does not match germline at one end; this may be a read error. V gene TRBV5-1 combines with J gene TRBJ1-6; 10 nucleotides line up with TRBD1. The length of the CDR3 is 15 residues. CDR1 is SGHRS, CDR2 YFSETQ, per germline. The CDR3 spells CARSLVGQGYSPLHF. Here the CDR3 DNA reads TGCGCCAGGAGCTTGGTGGGACAGGGGTATTCTCCCCTCCACTTT.

The sample holds many counts of this clonotype. CDR3 sequence reads: CASSLMGFGNEKLFF. CDR3 nucleotide sequence: TGTGCCAGCAGTTTGATGGGGTTTGGTAATGAAAAACTGTTTTTT. The rearrangement links TRBV12-3 or TRBV12-4 to TRBJ1-4; D not certain. This CDR3 is built from 15 residues. Trimming pared 3 bases from V and 4 bases from J, leaving 12 bases between.

This clonotype was seen more than once but under ten times. The CDR3 sequence is CASSLPSLNTEAFF. Here the CDR3 DNA reads TGCGCCAGCAGCTTGCCGAGTTTGAACACTGAAGCTTTCTTT. V gene TRBV5-1 combines with J gene TRBJ1-1, with D hard to call. CDR3 length: 14 amino acids. V dropped 1 base and J dropped 0 bases, with 7 bases sitting between them. Per the germline V gene, CDR1 is SGHRS and CDR2 is YFSETQ.

This clonotype was observed a handful of times. The rearrangement uses TRBV4-3 and TRBJ2-7; 10 bases fit TRBD2. From germline, CDR1 is LGHNA and CDR2 YSLEER. V shed 4 bases and J 4 bases; nucleotides not matched to a gene: 7. CDR3 length: 15 amino acids. CDR3 sequence: CASSPRLAGIYEQYF. In DNA, the CDR3 is TGCGCCAGCAGCCCGAGACTAGCGGGTATATACGAGCAGTACTTC.

This clonotype was seen a handful of times. This chain connects TRBV6-4 to TRBJ1-2, with 7 bases that match TRBD1. Trimming removed 0 bases from V and 6 bases from J; junction bases left unmatched: 13. The germline CDR1 and CDR2 sequences are MRHNA and SNTAGT. CDR3 length equals 17 residues. CDR3 sequence (DNA): TGTGCCAGCAGTGACTCGACCCCGGTGGAGGGGGCCAATGGCTACACCTTC. It specifies CASSDSTPVEGANGYTF.

The chain is built from TRBV24-1 and TRBJ2-3, with D unresolved. V was cut by 7 bases and J by 3 bases, with 13 bases left in between. The germline CDR1 and CDR2 sequences are KGHDR and SFDVKD. The CDR3 is made up of 14 amino acids. CDR3 bases: TGTGCCACCAGCCCCCCCGACGGGACAGATACGCAGTATTTT. It translates to CATSPPDGTDTQYF.

This clonotype was seen a few times. As DNA, the CDR3 is TGCAGTGCTAGTGACCCTCAGGGTTCCGGGGAGCTGTTTTTT. As protein: CSASDPQGSGELFF. The chain uses TRBV20-1 and TRBJ2-2, with a weak D call TRBD1 (5 bases). Trimming removed 3 bases from V and 6 bases from J, with 14 bases in between. CDR1 and CDR2 from the germline V gene are DFQATT and SNEGSKA (reference sequence). The CDR3 sequence is 14 residues long.

The chain combines TRBV5-1 with TRBJ2-2, with D perhaps TRBD1 (6 bases). The CDR3 has 14 residues. CDR1 and CDR2 (germline): SGHRS, YFSETQ. V was shortened by 4 bases and J by 4 bases, with 11 bases between the two germline ends. The CDR3 sequence: CASSMGHLTGELFF. The CDR3 coding sequence is TGCGCCAGCAGCATGGGACATCTCACCGGGGAGCTGTTTTTT.

This clonotype was picked up a small number of times. V is TRBV29-1 and J is TRBJ2-7; 9 bases are a match to TRBD2. Germline trimming cut 1 base from V and 3 bases from J; bases unmatched to any gene: 16. Germline V gene lookup returns CDR1 SQVTM and CDR2 ANQGSEA. This CDR3 region has 18 residues. The CDR3 coding sequence is TGCAGCGTTGAAGGGTTGGTAGCGGGAGCGCTTGGGGTCTACGAGCAGTACTTC. Its translation is CSVEGLVAGALGVYEQYF.

This chain joins TRBV28 and TRBJ1-3; possibly TRBD1 for D (6 bases). The CDR3 totals 14 residues. Trimming shortened V by 6 bases and J by 3 bases, and 12 bases separated the two germline ends. The germline gives CDR1 MDHEN, CDR2 SYDVKM. Here the CDR3 DNA reads TGTGCCAGCAGGGGAGGGGGGAATGGAAACACCATATATTTT. Its protein product is CASRGGGNGNTIYF.

The sample holds a few counts of this clonotype. The V gene is TRBV4-3, the J gene TRBJ1-3; unclear D gene. CDR1 is LGHNA, CDR2 YSLEER, per germline. V shed 0 bases and J shed 0 bases, with 9 bases lying between them. The CDR3 contains 16 residues. CDR3 nucleotides: TGCGCCAGCAGCCAAGATCTAGGCAGCTCTGGAAACACCATATATTTT. Amino acids: CASSQDLGSSGNTIYF.